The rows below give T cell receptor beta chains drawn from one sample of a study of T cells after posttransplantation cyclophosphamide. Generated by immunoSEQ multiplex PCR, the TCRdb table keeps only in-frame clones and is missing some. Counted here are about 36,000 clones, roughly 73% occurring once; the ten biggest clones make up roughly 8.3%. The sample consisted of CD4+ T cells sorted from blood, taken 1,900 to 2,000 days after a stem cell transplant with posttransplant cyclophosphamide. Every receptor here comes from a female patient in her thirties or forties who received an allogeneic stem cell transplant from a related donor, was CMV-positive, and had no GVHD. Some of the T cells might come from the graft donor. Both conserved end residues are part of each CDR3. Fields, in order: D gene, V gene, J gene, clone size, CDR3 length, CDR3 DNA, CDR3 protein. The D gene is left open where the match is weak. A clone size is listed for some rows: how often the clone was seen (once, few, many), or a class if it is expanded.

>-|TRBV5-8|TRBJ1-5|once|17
TGTGCCAGCAGCCCAGATTATGGGAGTCAAGGGAGTCAGCCCCAGCATTTT
CASSPDYGSQGSQPQHF
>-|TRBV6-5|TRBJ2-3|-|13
TGTGCCAGCAGTCCCCCCATCACAGATACGCAGTATTTT
CASSPPITDTQYF
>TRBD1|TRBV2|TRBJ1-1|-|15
TGTGCCAGCAGTGAAACCGGGACAGGGACACAAGAAGCTTTCTTT
CASSETGTGTQEAFF
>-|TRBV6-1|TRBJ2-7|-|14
TGTGCCAGCAGTGAATACTGGACGGCGGGCGAGCAGTACTTC
CASSEYWTAGEQYF
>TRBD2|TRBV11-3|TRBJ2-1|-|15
TGTGCCAGCAGCCCTTCGGGACTAGCTGACAATGAGCAGTTCTTC
CASSPSGLADNEQFF
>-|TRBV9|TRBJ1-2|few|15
TGTGCCAGCAGCCCCGATGGGTGGGGGGAAGGCGGCTACACCTTC
CASSPDGWGEGGYTF
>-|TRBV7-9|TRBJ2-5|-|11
TGTGCCAGCAGCTTCAGAGAGACCCAGTACTTC
CASSFRETQYF
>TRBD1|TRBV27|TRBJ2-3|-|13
TGTGCCAGCAGTTTATCAGGACAGGGTAGGCAGTATTTT
CASSLSGQGRQYF
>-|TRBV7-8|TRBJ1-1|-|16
TGTGCCAGCAGCCCCCTCCCAGGGCGGGGGAACACTGAAGCTTTCTTT
CASSPLPGRGNTEAFF
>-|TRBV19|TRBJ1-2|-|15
TGTGCCAGTAGTATCGGGGAATACCCTAACTATGGCTACACCTTC
CASSIGEYPNYGYTF
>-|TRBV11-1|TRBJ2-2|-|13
TGTGCCAGCAGCCCCCCCGTGTTCGGGGAGCTGTTTTTT
CASSPPVFGELFF
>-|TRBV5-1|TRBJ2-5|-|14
TGCGCCAGCAGCTTGGAGGCGGGGTCAGAGACCCAGTACTTC
CASSLEAGSETQYF
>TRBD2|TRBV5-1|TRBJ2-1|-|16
TGCGCCAGCAGCAAACTAGCGGGGGGATCCTACAATGAGCAGTTCTTC
CASSKLAGGSYNEQFF
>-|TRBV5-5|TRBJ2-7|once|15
TGTGCCAGCAGCTTGGATGGCAGGATGCTCTACGAGCAGTACTTC
CASSLDGRMLYEQYF
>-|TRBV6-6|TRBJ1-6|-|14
TGTGCCAGCAGTTCGCGGACAGTCTATTCACCCCTCCACTTT
CASSSRTVYSPLHF
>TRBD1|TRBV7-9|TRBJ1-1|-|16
TGTGCCAGCAGCTCCCGGACCCTCAGGGGGCGGACTGAAGCTTTCTTT
CASSSRTLRGRTEAFF
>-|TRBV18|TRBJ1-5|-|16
TGTGCCAGCTCCCCCGAGGCCGGGAATAGCAATCAGCCCCAGCATTTT
CASSPEAGNSNQPQHF
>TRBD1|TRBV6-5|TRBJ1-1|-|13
TGTGCCAGCAGAGGACAGGGGTACACTGAAGCTTTCTTT
CASRGQGYTEAFF
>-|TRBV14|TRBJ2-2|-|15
TGTGCCAGCAGCCAAGATGAGGACACGCGCGGGGAGCTGTTTTTT
CASSQDEDTRGELFF
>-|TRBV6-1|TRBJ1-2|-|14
TGTGCCAGCAGTGAATCTCCCTGGGGGGGCGGCTACACCTTC
CASSESPWGGGYTF
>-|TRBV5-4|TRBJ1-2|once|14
TGTGCCAGCAGCTTGGTAGGCGGGGGCGAGGGCTACACCTTC
CASSLVGGGEGYTF
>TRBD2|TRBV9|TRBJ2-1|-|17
TGTGCCAGCAGCGTAGATGGGACTAGCGGGGTTATCAATGAGCAGTTCTTC
CASSVDGTSGVINEQFF
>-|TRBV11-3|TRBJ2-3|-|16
TGTGCCAGCAGCCCCCGGACAGATAGACCCACAGATACGCAGTATTTT
CASSPRTDRPTDTQYF
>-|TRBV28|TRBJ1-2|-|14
TGTGCCAGCAGAATACCCGACAGATCCTATGGCTACACCTTC
CASRIPDRSYGYTF
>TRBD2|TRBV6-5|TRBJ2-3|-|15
TGTGCCAGCAGCCCGCGGCTAGCGGGGTTAAATACGCAGTATTTT
CASSPRLAGLNTQYF
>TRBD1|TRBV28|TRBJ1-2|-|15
TGTGCCACCCTGGGACAGGGGACTCTTAACTATGGCTACACCTTC
CATLGQGTLNYGYTF
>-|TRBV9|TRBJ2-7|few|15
TGTGCCAGCAGCGTATCGGCAGGGCCCTCCTACGAGCAGTACTTC
CASSVSAGPSYEQYF
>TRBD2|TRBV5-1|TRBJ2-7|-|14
TGCGCCAGCAGCTCCAACGGGGGGGTCTACGAGCAGTACTTC
CASSSNGGVYEQYF
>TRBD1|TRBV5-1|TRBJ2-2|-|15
TGCGCCAGCAGCTCCCGGGACAGGGAGGGCGGGGAGCTGTTTTTT
CASSSRDREGGELFF
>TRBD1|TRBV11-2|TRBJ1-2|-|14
TGTGCCAGCAGCTTAGTCGAGGGGGCATATGGCTACACCTTC
CASSLVEGAYGYTF
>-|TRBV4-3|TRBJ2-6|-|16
TGCGCCAGCAGCCAGCTTTCCGGGACTGGGGCCAACGTCCTGACTTTC
CASSQLSGTGANVLTF
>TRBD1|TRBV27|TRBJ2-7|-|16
TGTGCCAGCAGTTTATATTCCACGACAGGGTACTACGAGCAGTACTTC
CASSLYSTTGYYEQYF
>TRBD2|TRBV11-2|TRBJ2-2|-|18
TGTGCCAGCAGCTTAGGTCTAGCGGGGGGGCGTGGCACCGGGGAGCTGTTTTTT
CASSLGLAGGRGTGELFF
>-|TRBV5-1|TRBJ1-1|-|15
TGCGCCAGCAGCTTGGGCGGACTGGGGGCCACTGAAGCTTTCTTT
CASSLGGLGATEAFF
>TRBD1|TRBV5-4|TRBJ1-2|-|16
TGTGCCAGCAGCTGGACAGGGGGTAGGCCAAACTATGGCTACACCTTC
CASSWTGGRPNYGYTF
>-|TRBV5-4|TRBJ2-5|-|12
TGTGCCAGCAGCTTGCAACAAGAGACCCAGTACTTC
CASSLQQETQYF
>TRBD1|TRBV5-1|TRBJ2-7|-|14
TGCGCCAGCAGCTACCGGGACAGCTCCTACGAGCAGTACTTC
CASSYRDSSYEQYF
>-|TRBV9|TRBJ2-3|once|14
TGTGCCAGCAGCGTAGTAACAGGGAAAGATACGCAGTATTTT
CASSVVTGKDTQYF
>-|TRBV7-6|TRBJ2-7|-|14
TGTGCCAGCAGCTTAGTTCATACTTCCTACGAGCAGTACTTC
CASSLVHTSYEQYF
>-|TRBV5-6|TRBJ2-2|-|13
TGTGCCAGCAGCTTGGCAGGCACCGGGGAGCTGTTTTTT
CASSLAGTGELFF
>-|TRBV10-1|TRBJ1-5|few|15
TGCGCCAGCAGTGTCAGGGCTATGAGCAATCAGCCCCAGCATTTT
CASSVRAMSNQPQHF
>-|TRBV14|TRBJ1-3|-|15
TGTGCCAGCAGCCCAAGGACAGCCTCTGGAAACACCATATATTTT
CASSPRTASGNTIYF
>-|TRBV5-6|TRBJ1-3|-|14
TGTGCCAGCAGCAGGGGTGCGTATGGAAACACCATATATTTT
CASSRGAYGNTIYF
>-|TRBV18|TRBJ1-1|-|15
TGTGCCAGCTCACGGGGGCAGGGATTATACACTGAAGCTTTCTTT
CASSRGQGLYTEAFF
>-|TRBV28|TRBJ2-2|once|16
TGTGCCAGCACCTCAGCCAGGGCGGGGAATACGGGGGAGCTGTTTTTT
CASTSARAGNTGELFF
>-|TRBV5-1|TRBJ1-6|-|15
TGCGCCAGCAGCAGGGAGACGGGATTAAATTCACCCCTCCACTTT
CASSRETGLNSPLHF
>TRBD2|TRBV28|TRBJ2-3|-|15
TGTGCCAGCAGTTTCCTAGCGGGGGGCCAAGATACGCAGTATTTT
CASSFLAGGQDTQYF
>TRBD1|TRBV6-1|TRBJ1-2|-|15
TGTGCCAGCATATCCGGGACAGGGCCCTCCTATGGCTACACCTTC
CASISGTGPSYGYTF
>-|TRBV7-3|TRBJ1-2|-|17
TGTGCCAGCAGCCCCCTCGGGGGGAGACGAGCTAACTATGGCTACACCTTC
CASSPLGGRRANYGYTF
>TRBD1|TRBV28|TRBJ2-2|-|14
TGTGCCAGCAGCGTAGGGGGCTGGTCCGGGGAGCTGTTTTTT
CASSVGGWSGELFF
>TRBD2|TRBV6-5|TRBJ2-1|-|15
TGTGCCAGCAGTCAACTAGCGGGGGGCTACAATGAGCAGTTCTTC
CASSQLAGGYNEQFF
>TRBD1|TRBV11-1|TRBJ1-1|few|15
TGTGCCAGCAGTCGCGGACAGGCCTTTGACACTGAAGCTTTCTTT
CASSRGQAFDTEAFF
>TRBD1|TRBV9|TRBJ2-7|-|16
TGTGCCAGCAGCGCCCTACGTGCGGACAGGGTTGGCGAGCAGTACTTC
CASSALRADRVGEQYF